This TCR beta chain stems from a study of control samples from healthy donors and cancer patients. Trimming shortened V by 1 base and J by 3 bases, and 12 bases separated the two germline ends. This CDR3 has 15 residues. CDR1 and CDR2 from the germline V gene are MGHDK and SYGVNS. TCRdb's copy holds only in-frame clones and misses some; the assay was immunoSEQ multiplex PCR. The profile shows 130,000 or so clones, 89% of them singletons. The source is a man between 45 and 60 years old in good health. The chain recombines TRBV25-1 with TRBJ1-1; TRBD1 is a possible D gene (6 bases). Material for sequencing was blood. CDR3 residues: CASSEWGGGHTEAFF. As DNA, the CDR3 is TGTGCCAGCAGTGAATGGGGAGGGGGGCACACTGAAGCTTTCTTT.